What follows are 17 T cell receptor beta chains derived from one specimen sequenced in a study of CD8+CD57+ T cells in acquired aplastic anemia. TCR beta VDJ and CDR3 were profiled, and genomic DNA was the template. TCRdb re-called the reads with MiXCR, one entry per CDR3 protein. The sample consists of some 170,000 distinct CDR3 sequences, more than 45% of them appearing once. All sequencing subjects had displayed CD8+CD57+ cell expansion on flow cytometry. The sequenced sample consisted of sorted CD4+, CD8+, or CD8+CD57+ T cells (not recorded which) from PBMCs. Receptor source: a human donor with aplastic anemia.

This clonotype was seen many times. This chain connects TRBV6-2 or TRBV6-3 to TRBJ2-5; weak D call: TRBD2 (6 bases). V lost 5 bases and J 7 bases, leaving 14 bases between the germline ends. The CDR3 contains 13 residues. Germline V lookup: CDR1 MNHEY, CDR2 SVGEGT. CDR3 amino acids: CASSLAGTRTQYF. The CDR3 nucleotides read TGTGCCAGCAGTCTGGCGGGGACCAGGACCCAGTACTTC.

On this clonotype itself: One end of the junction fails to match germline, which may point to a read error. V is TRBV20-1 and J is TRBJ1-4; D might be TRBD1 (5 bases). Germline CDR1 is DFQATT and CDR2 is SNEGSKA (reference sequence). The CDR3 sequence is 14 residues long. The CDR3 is CSAREVGANERLFF. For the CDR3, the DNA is TGCAGTGCTAGGGAAGTAGGGGCTAATGAAAGACTGTTTTTT.

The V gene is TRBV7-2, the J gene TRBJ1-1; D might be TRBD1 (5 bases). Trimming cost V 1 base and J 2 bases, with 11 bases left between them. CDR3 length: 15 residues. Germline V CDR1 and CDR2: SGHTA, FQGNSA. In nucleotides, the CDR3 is TGTGCCAGCAGCTTAGGGACATACATTAACACTGAAGCTTTCTTT. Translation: CASSLGTYINTEAFF.

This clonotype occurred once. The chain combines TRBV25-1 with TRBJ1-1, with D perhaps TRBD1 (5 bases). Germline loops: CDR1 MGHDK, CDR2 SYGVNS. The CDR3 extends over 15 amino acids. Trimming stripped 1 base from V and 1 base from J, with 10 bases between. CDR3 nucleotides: TGTGCCAGCAGTGAATTTGGGACCAAGAACACTGAAGCTTTCTTT. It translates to CASSEFGTKNTEAFF.

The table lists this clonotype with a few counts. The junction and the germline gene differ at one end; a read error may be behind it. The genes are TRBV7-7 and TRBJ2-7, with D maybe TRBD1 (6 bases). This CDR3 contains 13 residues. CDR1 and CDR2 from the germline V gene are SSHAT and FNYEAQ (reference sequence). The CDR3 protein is CASSLKQGYEQYF. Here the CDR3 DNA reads TGTGCTAGCAGCCTGAAACAGGGATACGAGCAGTACTTC. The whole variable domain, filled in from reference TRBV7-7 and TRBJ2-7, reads GAGVSQSPRYKVTKRGQDVTLRCDPISSHATLYWYQQALGQGPEFLTYFNYEAQPDKSGLPSDRFSAERPEGSISTLTIQRTEQRDSAMYRCASSLKQGYEQYFGPGTRLTVT.

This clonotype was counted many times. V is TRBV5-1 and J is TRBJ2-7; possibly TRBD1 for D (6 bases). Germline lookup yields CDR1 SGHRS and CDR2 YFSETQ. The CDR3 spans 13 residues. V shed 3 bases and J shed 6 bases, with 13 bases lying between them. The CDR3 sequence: CASSYEQGSEQYF. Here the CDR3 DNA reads TGCGCCAGCAGCTATGAACAGGGTTCCGAGCAGTACTTC.

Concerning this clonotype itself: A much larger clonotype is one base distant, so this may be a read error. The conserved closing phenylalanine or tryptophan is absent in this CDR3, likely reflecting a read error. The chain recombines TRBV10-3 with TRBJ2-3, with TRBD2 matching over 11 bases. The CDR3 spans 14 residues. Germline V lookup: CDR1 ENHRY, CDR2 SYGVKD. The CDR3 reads CATSSGGGPDTQYL. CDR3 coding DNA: TGTGCCACCAGTAGCGGGGGGGGTCCAGATACGCAGTATCTT.

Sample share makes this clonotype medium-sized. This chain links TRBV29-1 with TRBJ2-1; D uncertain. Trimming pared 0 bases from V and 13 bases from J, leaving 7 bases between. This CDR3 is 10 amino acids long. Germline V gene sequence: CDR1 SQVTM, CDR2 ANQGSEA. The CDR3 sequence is CSVEEWGQFF. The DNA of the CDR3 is TGCAGCGTTGAAGAGTGGGGACAGTTCTTC.

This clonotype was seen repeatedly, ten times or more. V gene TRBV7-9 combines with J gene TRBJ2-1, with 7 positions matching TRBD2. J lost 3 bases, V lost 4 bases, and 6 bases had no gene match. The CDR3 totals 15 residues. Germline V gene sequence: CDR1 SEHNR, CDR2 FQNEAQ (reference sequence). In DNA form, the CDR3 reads TGTGCCAGCAGCTCGGGACTACCCGACTACAATGAGCAGTTCTTC. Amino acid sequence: CASSSGLPDYNEQFF.

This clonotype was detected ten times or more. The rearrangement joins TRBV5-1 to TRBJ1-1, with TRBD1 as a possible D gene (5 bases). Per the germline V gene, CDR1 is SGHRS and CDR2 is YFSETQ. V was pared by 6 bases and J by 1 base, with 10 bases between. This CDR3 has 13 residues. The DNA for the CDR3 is TGCGCCAGCATGCGGGGCCCGAACACTGAAGCTTTCTTT. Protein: CASMRGPNTEAFF.

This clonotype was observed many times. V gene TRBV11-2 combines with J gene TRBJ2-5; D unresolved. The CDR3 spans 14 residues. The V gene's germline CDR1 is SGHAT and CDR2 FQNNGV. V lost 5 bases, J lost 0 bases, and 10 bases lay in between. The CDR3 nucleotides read TGTGCCAGCAGCCCCCCGGACCACCAAGAGACCCAGTACTTC. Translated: CASSPPDHQETQYF.

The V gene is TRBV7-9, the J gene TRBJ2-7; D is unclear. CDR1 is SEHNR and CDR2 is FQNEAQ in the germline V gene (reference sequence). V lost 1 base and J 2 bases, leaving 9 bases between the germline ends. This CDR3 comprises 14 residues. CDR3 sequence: CASSLESSAYEQYF. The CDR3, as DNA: TGTGCCAGCAGCTTAGAGTCCTCCGCCTACGAGCAGTACTTC.

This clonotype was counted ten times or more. The CDR3 sequence: CASSVGAGGLGTDTQYF. The CDR3 nucleotides read TGTGCCAGCAGCGTGGGCGCGGGGGGGCTCGGCACAGATACGCAGTATTTT. The V call is TRBV9, the J call TRBJ2-3; 9 nucleotides align to TRBD2. V trimming: 2 bases; J trimming: 1 base; junction bases outside the gene matches: 8. This CDR3 is built from 17 residues. CDR1 is SGDLS and CDR2 is YYNGEE in the germline V gene.

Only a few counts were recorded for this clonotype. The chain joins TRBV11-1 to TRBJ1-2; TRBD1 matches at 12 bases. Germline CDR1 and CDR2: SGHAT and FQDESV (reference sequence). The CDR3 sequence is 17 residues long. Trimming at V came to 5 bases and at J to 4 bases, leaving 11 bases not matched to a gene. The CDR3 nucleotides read TGTGCCAGCAGCCATCCGGGACAGGGGGCGCGGGGCTATGGCTACACCTTC. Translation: CASSHPGQGARGYGYTF.

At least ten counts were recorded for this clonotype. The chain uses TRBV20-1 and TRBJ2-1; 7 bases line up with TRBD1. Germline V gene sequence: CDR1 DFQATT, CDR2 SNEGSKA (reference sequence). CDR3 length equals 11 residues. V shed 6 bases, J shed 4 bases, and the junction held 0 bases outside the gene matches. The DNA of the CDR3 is TGCAGTGCGGGACAGTACAATGAGCAGTTCTTC. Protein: CSAGQYNEQFF.

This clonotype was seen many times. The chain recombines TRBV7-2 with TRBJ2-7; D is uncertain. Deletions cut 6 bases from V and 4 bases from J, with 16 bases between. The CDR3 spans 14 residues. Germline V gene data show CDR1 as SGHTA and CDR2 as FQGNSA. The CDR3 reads CASSTDLGQYEQYF. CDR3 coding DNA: TGTGCCAGCAGTACCGACCTAGGCCAGTACGAGCAGTACTTC.

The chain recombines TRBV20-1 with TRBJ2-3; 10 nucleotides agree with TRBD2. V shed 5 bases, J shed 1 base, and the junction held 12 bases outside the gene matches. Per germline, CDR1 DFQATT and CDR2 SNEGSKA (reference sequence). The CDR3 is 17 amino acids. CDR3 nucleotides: TGCAGTGCTCGATTATTATTGCTAGCGGGGGGCACAGATACGCAGTATTTT. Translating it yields CSARLLLLAGGTDTQYF.